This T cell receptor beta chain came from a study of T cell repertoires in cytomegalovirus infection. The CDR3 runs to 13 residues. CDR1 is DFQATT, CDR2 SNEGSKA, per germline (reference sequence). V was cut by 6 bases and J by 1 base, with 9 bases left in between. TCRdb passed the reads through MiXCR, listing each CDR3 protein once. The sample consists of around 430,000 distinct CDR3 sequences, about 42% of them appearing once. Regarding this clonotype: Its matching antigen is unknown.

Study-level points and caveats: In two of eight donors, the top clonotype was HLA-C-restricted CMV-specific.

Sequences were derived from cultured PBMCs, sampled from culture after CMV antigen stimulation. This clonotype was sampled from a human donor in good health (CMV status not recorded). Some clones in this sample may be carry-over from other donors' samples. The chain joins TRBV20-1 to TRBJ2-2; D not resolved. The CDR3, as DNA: TGCAGTGCAAGGGCAGGGAACACCGGGGAGCTGTTTTTT. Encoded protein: CSARAGNTGELFF.